Following are 27 T cell receptor beta chains from one sample sequenced in a study of blood T cells in healthy people across ages. A J-beta primer mix and a sample-barcoded 5' primer were used in a second PCR of about 7 to 12 cycles. TCRdb reprocessed the 5' RACE reads via MiXCR and lists one record per CDR3 protein. The sample lists roughly 1,500,000 distinct CDR3 sequences, about 31% seen once, with approximately 11% in the top ten. The source material was blood. The receptors shown here come from a woman aged 25 to 45 in good health.

This clonotype was seen only a few times. The V gene is TRBV21-1, the J gene TRBJ2-3; no DNA check was done on the table's D call, TRBD2. TRBV21-1 is described as a pseudogene. The CDR3 runs 14 residues. As DNA, the CDR3 is TGTGCCAGCAGCAATTGCGGGACTACGGATACGCAGTATTTT. It yields the protein CASSNCGTTDTQYF.

The chain employs TRBV5-1 and TRBJ2-7; 9 bases line up with TRBD2. V trimming: 0 bases; J trimming: 7 bases; junction bases outside the gene matches: 11. The CDR3 is 16 residues long. Germline assignment: CDR1 SGHRS and CDR2 YFSETQ. The chain's CDR3 is CASSLEASGARGEQYF. The CDR3 nucleotides are TGCGCCAGCAGCTTGGAGGCTAGCGGGGCCAGGGGGGAGCAGTACTTC.

The chain carries TRBV20-1 and TRBJ2-1; TRBD2 is a possible D gene (6 bases). This CDR3 spans 13 amino acids. CDR1 DFQATT and CDR2 SNEGSKA come from the germline V gene (reference sequence). Trimming cost V 2 bases and J 7 bases, with 12 bases left between them. In DNA, the CDR3 is TGCAGTGCTAGACAAACTAGCACGAATGAGCAGTTCTTC. This gives the protein CSARQTSTNEQFF.

The CDR3 sequence is CASSLRDRVISGANVLTF. CDR3 bases: TGTGCCAGCAGCCTACGGGACAGGGTCATTTCTGGGGCCAACGTCCTGACTTTC. The rearrangement uses TRBV5-5 and TRBJ2-6; TRBD1 matches at 9 bases. The V and J ends lost 4 bases and 1 base, in that order; junction bases with no gene match: 9. Germline V gene data show CDR1 as SGHKS and CDR2 as YYEKEE (reference sequence). CDR3 length: 18 amino acids. The entire variable domain, with the rest obtained from reference TRBV5-5 and TRBJ2-6, is as follows: DAGVTQSPTHLIKTRGQQVTLRCSPISGHKSVSWYQQVLGQGPQFIFQYYEKEERGRGNFPDRFSARQFPNYSSELNVNALLLGDSALYLCASSLRDRVISGANVLTFGAGSRLTVL.

Turning to this clonotype: A much larger clonotype is one base distant, so this may be a read error. J is TRBJ2-3 and V is TRBV12-3 or TRBV12-4; TRBD1 might be the D (5 bases). This CDR3 is 14 amino acids long. The CDR3 loop reads CASSLDMSTDTEYF. The DNA for the CDR3 is TGTGCCAGCAGTTTGGACATGAGCACAGATACGGAGTATTTT.

This clonotype was seen more than once but under ten times. The chain combines TRBV10-2 with TRBJ2-1; 8 bases are a match to TRBD2. The CDR3 totals 15 residues. Per the germline V gene, CDR1 is WSHSY and CDR2 is SAAADI. J gave up 7 bases and V 6 bases, and 11 bases lay outside the gene matches. CDR3 residues: CASRDSGSSLNEQFF. The CDR3 nucleotides are TGCGCCAGCAGGGACAGCGGGAGCTCCCTTAATGAGCAGTTCTTC.

This clonotype was counted between two and nine times. J is TRBJ2-7 and V is TRBV5-1, with 8 positions matching TRBD1. Germline V gene data show CDR1 as SGHRS and CDR2 as YFSETQ. The CDR3 runs 15 residues. V shed 3 bases, J shed 1 base, and the junction held 6 bases outside the gene matches. The CDR3 DNA is TGCGCCAGCAGCTCTCCGGGACAGGAGTCCTACGAGCAGTACTTC. Translated, it gives CASSSPGQESYEQYF.

This clonotype was picked up a small number of times. The J gene is TRBJ1-5, the V gene TRBV30; D unresolved. The CDR3 is 15 amino acids. Germline V gene lookup returns CDR1 GTSNPN and CDR2 SVGIG (reference sequence). Trimming removed 3 bases from V and 4 bases from J, with 16 bases in between. CDR3 sequence: CAWSAGMEGNQPQHF. CDR3 DNA sequence: TGTGCCTGGAGCGCCGGGATGGAGGGAAATCAGCCCCAGCATTTT.

In DNA form, the CDR3 reads TGTGCCAGCAGTGATAGCCGGGACAGGGGGCTTGGCACTGAAGCTTTCTTT. It specifies CASSDSRDRGLGTEAFF. The genes are TRBV25-1 and TRBJ1-1; 12 bases are a match to TRBD1. CDR3 length: 17 residues. Germline trimming cut 3 bases from V and 4 bases from J; bases unmatched to any gene: 9. Germline V lookup: CDR1 MGHDK, CDR2 SYGVNS.

The chain carries TRBV4-1 and TRBJ1-5; 9 bases are a match to TRBD1. Trimming took 1 base from V and 3 from J; bases not matched to a gene: 4. CDR1 is MGHRA, CDR2 YSYEKL, per germline. This CDR3 comprises 16 residues. The CDR3 reads CASSQVGQGLNQPQHF. DNA for the CDR3: TGCGCCAGCAGCCAAGTAGGACAGGGGCTCAATCAGCCCCAGCATTTT.

The chain uses TRBV20-1 and TRBJ2-5; the match to TRBD1 covers 7 bases. Germline V gives CDR1 DFQATT, CDR2 SNEGSKA (reference sequence). V gave up 7 bases and J gave up 7 bases; unmatched junction bases: 6. The CDR3 is made up of 11 amino acids. The CDR3 here is CSVQGVGTQYF. The CDR3 DNA follows: TGCAGTGTCCAGGGGGTCGGGACCCAGTACTTC.

In this sample, this clonotype turned up a few times. The J gene is TRBJ1-2, the V gene TRBV5-1; D is uncertain. The V end was cut by 1 base, the J end by 1 base, with 5 bases between. The CDR3 covers 13 residues. Germline V gene data show CDR1 as SGHRS and CDR2 as YFSETQ. This CDR3 reads CASSLLYNYGYTF. The CDR3, as DNA: TGCGCCAGCAGCTTGCTCTATAACTATGGCTACACCTTC.

Of note for this clonotype: A clone one base away is much larger, so this may be a read error. The gene calls are TRBV7-2 and TRBJ2-7, with 10 bases identical to TRBD2. CDR3 length equals 14 residues. The V gene's germline CDR1 is SGHTA and CDR2 FQGNSA. CDR3 loop: CASGLERGGNEQYF. CDR3 bases: TGTGCCAGCGGCTTAGAGCGGGGGGGCAACGAGCAGTACTTC.

The gene calls are TRBV7-8 and TRBJ2-2, with unresolved D. The CDR3 runs 15 residues. The V gene's germline CDR1 is SGHVS and CDR2 FQNEAQ. V lost 3 bases and J lost 5, with 13 bases in between. The CDR3 is CASSLVYWDTGELFF. The CDR3 DNA sequence: TGTGCCAGCAGCTTGGTTTATTGGGATACCGGGGAGCTGTTTTTT. Using reference TRBV7-8 and TRBJ2-2 for the parts outside the CDR3, the full variable domain is GAGVSQSPRYKVAKRGQDVALRCDPISGHVSLFWYQQALGQGPEFLTYFQNEAQLDKSGLPSDRFFAERPEGSVSTLKIQRTQQEDSAVYLCASSLVYWDTGELFFGEGSRLTVL.

This clonotype occurred a few times. The genes are TRBV7-9 and TRBJ2-3; a weak D match, TRBD2 (6 bases). The V end lost 5 bases, the J end lost 3 bases, and 15 bases lay between the germline ends. The CDR3 runs to 15 residues. Per germline, CDR1 SEHNR and CDR2 FQNEAQ (reference sequence). This CDR3 reads CASSKHYGGTDTQYF. The CDR3 nucleotides are TGTGCCAGCAGCAAACACTACGGAGGGACAGATACGCAGTATTTT.

In its sample, this clonotype was seen a few times. The gene calls are TRBV20-1 and TRBJ2-3; 12 nucleotides align to TRBD2. CDR3 length: 15 residues. Germline V gene lookup returns CDR1 DFQATT and CDR2 SNEGSKA (reference sequence). The J segment lost 4 bases and the V segment lost 2 bases, leaving 4 bases of the junction unmatched. The CDR3 region is CSARQLAGGSDTQYF. CDR3 DNA: TGCAGTGCTAGACAACTAGCGGGGGGTTCAGATACGCAGTATTTT.

Only a few counts were recorded for this clonotype. The chain employs TRBV20-1 and TRBJ1-1; weak D call: TRBD1 (5 bases). This CDR3 contains 13 residues. The V end lost 2 bases, the J end lost 6 bases, and 13 bases lay between the germline ends. The germline V gene encodes CDR1 DFQATT and CDR2 SNEGSKA (reference sequence). The CDR3 spells CSARYTDKAEAFF. The CDR3 coding sequence is TGCAGTGCTAGATATACGGACAAGGCTGAAGCTTTCTTT.

Only a few counts were recorded for this clonotype. V gene TRBV30 combines with J gene TRBJ2-3; 10 bases agree with TRBD2. Trimming took 0 bases from V and 5 from J; bases not matched to a gene: 2. The V gene's germline CDR1 is GTSNPN and CDR2 SVGIG (reference sequence). The CDR3 contains 14 residues. CDR3 sequence reads: CAWSVLAGEDTQYF. The CDR3 DNA sequence: TGTGCCTGGAGTGTTCTAGCGGGAGAAGATACGCAGTATTTT.

This clonotype was found a few times. The chain uses TRBV27 and TRBJ1-1, with TRBD1 as a possible D gene (6 bases). Per the germline V gene, CDR1 is MNHEY and CDR2 is SMNVEV (reference sequence). CDR3 length: 14 amino acids. The V and J ends lost 0 bases and 12 bases respectively, with 17 bases between them. The CDR3 sequence: CASSLSVTGILTFF. The CDR3 DNA sequence: TGTGCCAGCAGTTTATCCGTGACAGGAATTTTAACTTTCTTT.

This clonotype occurred a few times. This rearrangement joins TRBV11-2 to TRBJ2-1; 10 bases match TRBD2. This CDR3 has 16 amino acids. V lost 2 bases to trimming and J lost 2 bases; unmatched junction nucleotides: 3. Germline V lookup: CDR1 SGHAT, CDR2 FQNNGV. CDR3 loop: CASSLILAGTYNEQFF. The CDR3 DNA sequence: TGTGCCAGCAGCTTAATACTAGCGGGAACCTACAATGAGCAGTTCTTC.

Many counts were recorded for this clonotype. The chain couples TRBV5-1 to TRBJ2-1; D is undetermined. The CDR3 sequence is 14 residues long. CDR1 and CDR2 from the germline V gene are SGHRS and YFSETQ. V was shortened by 4 bases and J by 8 bases, with 16 bases between the two germline ends. The CDR3 coding sequence is TGCGCCAGCAGCCCCGTTTATGAATGGGATGAGCAGTTCTTC. Protein: CASSPVYEWDEQFF.

The chain carries TRBV12-5 and TRBJ2-1; 7 positions agree with TRBD2. This CDR3 comprises 17 residues. From germline, CDR1 is LGHNT and CDR2 FRNRAP. With V trimmed by 1 base and J by 9 bases, 15 bases remained unmatched. CDR3: CASGLEPPLRSGVEQFF. In DNA, the CDR3 is TGTGCTAGTGGTTTGGAACCCCCACTGCGCAGCGGGGTTGAGCAGTTCTTC.

This clonotype was seen ten or more times. The chain joins TRBV10-3 to TRBJ2-7; D is perhaps TRBD2 (6 bases). Trimming pared 10 bases from V and 3 bases from J, leaving 13 bases between. CDR1 and CDR2 (germline): ENHRY, SYGVKD. The CDR3 runs 12 residues. The CDR3, as DNA: TGTGCCACTGGGGGACTTGACTACGAGCAGTACTTC. The encoded protein is CATGGLDYEQYF.

In this sample, this clonotype turned up a few times. The V and J genes are TRBV3-1 and TRBJ2-1, with 10 bases aligning to TRBD2. CDR1 and CDR2 from the germline V gene are LGHDT and YNNKEL (reference sequence). The CDR3 is 16 amino acids. V lost 2 bases and J lost 10; bases outside the gene matches: 11. CDR3: CASSQRRLAGAGEQFF. The DNA of the CDR3 is TGTGCCAGCAGCCAACGGAGACTAGCGGGTGCCGGAGAGCAGTTCTTC.

Only a few counts were recorded for this clonotype. This rearrangement joins TRBV7-3 to TRBJ2-3, with a possible D match to TRBD1 (6 bases). The CDR3 length is 14 residues. V was cut by 7 bases and J by 10 bases, with 21 bases left in between. Germline V gives CDR1 SGHTA, CDR2 FQGTGA. This CDR3 reads CASNLGGIHNAQYF. The CDR3 DNA follows: TGTGCCAGCAACCTAGGGGGAATCCATAATGCGCAGTATTTT.

The V gene is TRBV16, the J gene TRBJ2-3; D is uncertain. V lost 2 bases and J 5 bases, leaving 8 bases between the germline ends. This CDR3 has 13 residues. Germline V gene sequence: CDR1 KGHSY, CDR2 FQNENV. In nucleotides, the CDR3 is TGTGCCAGCAGCCAAGCCTATCAAGATACGCAGTATTTT. Translated: CASSQAYQDTQYF.

This clonotype has only one observation. The CDR3 sequence: CSVEGQADSGNTIYF. CDR3 nucleotide sequence: TGCAGCGTTGAGGGACAGGCGGACTCTGGAAACACCATATATTTT. The rearrangement uses TRBV29-1 and TRBJ1-3, with 8 bases matching TRBD1. CDR3 length equals 15 residues. With V trimmed by 3 bases and J by 0 bases, 4 bases remained unmatched. Germline CDR1 SQVTM, CDR2 ANQGSEA.